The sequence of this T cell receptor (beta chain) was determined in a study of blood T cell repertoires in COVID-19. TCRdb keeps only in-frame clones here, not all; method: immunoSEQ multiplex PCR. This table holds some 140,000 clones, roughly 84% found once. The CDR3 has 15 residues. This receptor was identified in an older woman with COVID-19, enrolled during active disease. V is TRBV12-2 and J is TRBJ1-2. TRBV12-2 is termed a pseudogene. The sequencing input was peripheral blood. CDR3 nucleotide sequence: TGTGCGCCATCGGTGGGATACTCCGGGGACTATGGCTACACCTTC. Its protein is CAPSVGYSGDYGYTF.